The 7 T cell receptor beta chains below were found in one sample sequenced in a study of cytomegalovirus exposure and HLA in healthy donors. Amplification used 60 Vbeta primers and 13 Jbeta primers. Assay: immunoSEQ multiplex PCR; the TCRdb copy retains only in-frame clones and omits some. The sample contains 110,000 to 150,000 clones, around four fifths of which appear only once. Sample: PBMCs. Every receptor here comes from a male donor in good health and CMV-seronegative.

The rearrangement joins TRBV27 to TRBJ2-1; 7 bases are shared with TRBD2. V shed 6 bases, J shed 4 bases, and the junction held 12 bases outside the gene matches. Germline V lookup: CDR1 MNHEY, CDR2 SMNVEV (reference sequence). This CDR3 spans 16 amino acids. The CDR3 bases are TGTGCCAGCAGCTCCTTATTGGGGGGGTCTTACAATGAGCAGTTCTTC. This encodes CASSSLLGGSYNEQFF.

The chain links TRBV9 to TRBJ2-3; 11 nucleotides match TRBD2. The length of the CDR3 is 18 residues. Germline values: CDR1 SGDLS, CDR2 YYNGEE. V lost 3 bases, J lost 0 bases, and 9 bases stayed unmatched. In nucleotides, the CDR3 is TGTGCCAGCAGCGAGGCCACCGGGACTAGCGGAAGCACAGATACGCAGTATTTT. It specifies CASSEATGTSGSTDTQYF.

The chain joins TRBV5-4 to TRBJ2-1; D ambiguous. In germline, CDR1 is SGHNT, CDR2 YYREEE (reference sequence). Trimming stripped 0 bases from V and 8 bases from J, with 9 bases between. There are 13 residues in the CDR3. The CDR3 nucleotides are TGTGCCAGCAGCTTGGCGGTCTCGTATGAGCAGTTCTTC. Translated, it gives CASSLAVSYEQFF.

V is TRBV11-2 and J is TRBJ2-3; D remains ambiguous. The V gene lost 0 bases and the J gene lost 5 bases, with 6 bases spanning the gap. The CDR3 spans 13 residues. Germline CDR1 SGHAT, CDR2 FQNNGV. The CDR3 nucleotides read TGTGCCAGCAGCTTAGACGTCGGAGATACGCAGTATTTT. Its protein product is CASSLDVGDTQYF. The full variable domain, completed using reference TRBV11-2 and TRBJ2-3, is EAGVAQSPRYKIIEKRQSVAFWCNPISGHATLYWYQQILGQGPKLLIQFQNNGVVDDSQLPKDRFSAERLKGVDSTLKIQPAKLEDSAVYLCASSLDVGDTQYFGPGTRLTVL.

The V call is TRBV9, the J call TRBJ2-4; 9 bases match TRBD1. V trimming: 4 bases; J trimming: 8 bases; junction bases outside the gene matches: 10. Germline loops: CDR1 SGDLS, CDR2 YYNGEE. The CDR3 covers 15 residues. CDR3 in DNA: TGTGCCAGCAGCCCTAGGGACAGGGTTTTAGACATTCAGTACTTC. Translation gives CASSPRDRVLDIQYF.

V and J are TRBV4-2 and TRBJ2-7; TRBD2 aligns across 9 bases. The germline gives CDR1 LGHNA, CDR2 YNFKEQ. V was clipped by 0 bases and J by 4 bases; unmatched bases: 10. This CDR3 is built from 17 residues. CDR3 residues: CASSQDTGGGGGYEQYF. For the CDR3, the DNA is TGTGCCAGCAGCCAAGATACGGGTGGCGGGGGGGGGTACGAGCAGTACTTC.

The chain links TRBV7-3 to TRBJ1-1; TRBD1 matches at 12 bases. The germline V gene encodes CDR1 SGHTA and CDR2 FQGTGA. V lost 7 bases, J lost 7 bases, and 13 bases stayed unmatched. This CDR3 spans 16 amino acids. CDR3 DNA: TGTGCCAGCAACTTGAGCCGGGACAGGGGGCAGAATGAAGCTTTCTTT. Protein sequence: CASNLSRDRGQNEAFF.